The 17 T cell receptor beta chains listed next were all sequenced from one sample in a study of cytomegalovirus exposure and HLA in healthy donors. The study ran its PCR with 60 Vbeta and 13 Jbeta primers. Clones were sequenced by immunoSEQ multiplex PCR, and TCRdb holds only the in-frame ones, with some missing. The sample includes about 88,000 clones, just under 90% of them seen just once. Material: PBMCs. The source of these receptors is a man younger than 35 in good health and CMV-seronegative.

The CDR3 sequence: CASSLDYQPQHF. CDR3 nucleotide sequence: TGTGCCAGCAGCTTAGACTATCAGCCCCAGCATTTT. The chain employs TRBV7-2 and TRBJ1-5, with no clear D. CDR1 is SGHTA and CDR2 is FQGNSA in the germline V gene. This CDR3 has 12 amino acids. V was cut by 1 base and J by 5 bases, with 3 bases left in between.

With regard to this clone: The germline gene is not matched at one end of the junction; a read error may be the cause. Other DNA sequences in the same sample also yield this CDR3. The chain joins TRBV7-2 to TRBJ2-4; 16 bases are a match to TRBD2. This CDR3 is 17 amino acids long. Per germline, CDR1 SGHTA and CDR2 FQGNSA. The CDR3 loop is CASSPPGLAGGKNIQYF. In DNA, the CDR3 is TGCGCCAGCAGCCCACCGGGACTAGCGGGAGGGAAAAACATTCAGTACTTC.

The V and J genes are TRBV9 and TRBJ1-6, with TRBD1 matching 8 bases. Germline loops: CDR1 SGDLS, CDR2 YYNGEE. There are 18 residues in the CDR3. V trimming: 3 bases; J trimming: 7 bases; junction bases outside the gene matches: 15. The CDR3 DNA sequence: TGTGCCAGCAGCGCAGGGATCATTCAGGGGGCCACAAATTCACCCCTCCACTTT. Translating it yields CASSAGIIQGATNSPLHF. Full variable domain (missing parts from reference TRBV9 and TRBJ1-6): DSGVTQTPKHLITATGQRVTLRCSPRSGDLSVYWYQQSLDQGLQFLIQYYNGEERAKGNILERFSAQQFPDLHSELNLSSLELGDSALYFCASSAGIIQGATNSPLHFGNGTRLTVT.

This clone was seen a few times. This chain links TRBV18 with TRBJ2-2, with TRBD1 matching 8 bases. Unmatched junction bases numbered 10, after V lost 1 base and J lost 0 bases. CDR3 length: 19 residues. Germline CDR1 is KGHSH and CDR2 is LQKENI. CDR3 nucleotides: TGTGCCAGCTCACCACGAAGCACCTCAGGGGGCGCGAACACCGGGGAGCTGTTTTTT. As protein: CASSPRSTSGGANTGELFF.

The chain joins TRBV14 to TRBJ2-1; D unclear. Germline lookup yields CDR1 SGHDN and CDR2 FVKESK. The CDR3 contains 15 residues. V gave up 0 bases and J gave up 4 bases, with 10 bases separating them. The CDR3 is CASSQESVGYNEQFF. The DNA of the CDR3 is TGTGCCAGCAGCCAAGAAAGCGTCGGGTACAATGAGCAGTTCTTC.

The chain has TRBV7-9 and TRBJ2-1; no firm D call. Germline CDR1 is SEHNR and CDR2 is FQNEAQ (reference sequence). The ends were cut back, 5 bases at V and 0 bases at J, with 8 bases in the middle. CDR3 size: 14 residues. CDR3 DNA: TGTGCCAGCAGCCCTACTAACTCCTACAATGAGCAGTTCTTC. The encoded protein is CASSPTNSYNEQFF.

This clone appeared once. This rearrangement joins TRBV5-7 to TRBJ2-5; tentatively, D is TRBD2 (6 bases). TRBV5-7 is annotated as an ORF whose role is uncertain. V shed 6 bases and J shed 5 bases, with 23 bases lying between them. The CDR3 length is 16 residues. The CDR3 here is CASTTYSGEGRETQYF. The CDR3 nucleotides read TGTGCCAGCACAACATATAGCGGCGAGGGACGGGAGACCCAGTACTTC.

This CDR3 reads CASQVLGQVEAFF. The CDR3 DNA reads TGTGCCAGTCAAGTCCTCGGACAGGTTGAAGCTTTCTTT. The chain recombines TRBV19 with TRBJ1-1; 7 bases line up with TRBD1. The CDR3 runs to 13 residues. The J segment lost 7 bases and the V segment lost 8 bases, leaving 10 bases of the junction unmatched. CDR1 and CDR2 from the germline V gene are LNHDA and SQIVND (reference sequence).

This chain joins TRBV7-9 and TRBJ2-7, with D hard to call. The V gene lost 2 bases and the J gene lost 1 base, with 6 bases spanning the gap. CDR3 size: 13 residues. From germline, CDR1 is SEHNR and CDR2 FQNEAQ (reference sequence). CDR3 DNA sequence: TGTGCCAGCAGCTTAACAGAATCCTACGAGCAGTACTTC. It encodes CASSLTESYEQYF.

This clone was seen a single time. The J gene is TRBJ2-6, the V gene TRBV5-5; D is undetermined. Germline V gene sequence: CDR1 SGHKS, CDR2 YYEKEE (reference sequence). The CDR3 sequence is 16 residues long. The germline V and J ends were trimmed by 3 bases and 0 bases, with 10 bases remaining between them. The CDR3 DNA sequence: TGTGCCAGCAGCTCGATCGCCAGCTCTGGGGCCAACGTCCTGACTTTC. This codes for CASSSIASSGANVLTF.

The chain joins TRBV6-5 to TRBJ1-6, with TRBD1 matching over 10 bases. V shed 4 bases, J shed 10 bases, and the junction held 7 bases outside the gene matches. The CDR3 contains 15 residues. The germline gives CDR1 MNHEY, CDR2 SVGAGI. This CDR3 reads CASSWGGTGDSPLHF. CDR3 in DNA: TGTGCCAGCAGTTGGGGGGGGACAGGGGACTCACCCCTCCACTTT.

The V gene is TRBV19, the J gene TRBJ2-1; 7 bases agree with TRBD1. V dropped 4 bases and J dropped 6; count of bases not matched to a gene: 6. The CDR3 sequence is 14 residues long. Germline V gene lookup returns CDR1 LNHDA and CDR2 SQIVND (reference sequence). The DNA of the CDR3 is TGTGCCAGTAGTACCTTGACAGGGCGCAATGAGCAGTTCTTC. Its protein product is CASSTLTGRNEQFF. Full variable domain (outside the CDR3, taken from reference TRBV19 and TRBJ2-1): DGGITQSPKYLFRKEGQNVTLSCEQNLNHDAMYWYRQDPGQGLRLIYYSQIVNDFQKGDIAEGYSVSREKKESFPLTVTSAQKNPTAFYLCASSTLTGRNEQFFGPGTRLTVL.

The rearrangement uses TRBV7-2 and TRBJ2-1, with 9 bases aligning to TRBD2. CDR1 is SGHTA, CDR2 FQGNSA, per germline. This CDR3 contains 18 residues. The J segment lost 14 bases and the V segment lost 1 base, leaving 21 bases of the junction unmatched. In DNA form, the CDR3 reads TGTGCCAGCAGCTTAGAGTGGCGGGAGGGTCCCCCTCTCAGTGGGGAGTTCTTC. It is translated as CASSLEWREGPPLSGEFF. The full variable domain, in which reference TRBV7-2 and TRBJ2-1 provide the parts outside the CDR3, is GAGVSQSPSNKVTEKGKDVELRCDPISGHTALYWYRQSLGQGLEFLIYFQGNSAPDKSGLPSDRFSAERTGGSVSTLTIQRTQQEDSAVYLCASSLEWREGPPLSGEFFGPGTRLTVL.

This clone was seen a single time. The chain carries TRBV5-1 and TRBJ2-7; perhaps TRBD2 as D (5 bases). CDR3 length equals 13 residues. CDR1 is SGHRS, CDR2 YFSETQ, per germline. The V end lost 5 bases, the J end lost 3 bases, and 12 bases lay between the germline ends. The CDR3 DNA is TGCGCCAGCAGGCGGGCAGAGGGCTACGAGCAGTACTTC. It translates to CASRRAEGYEQYF.

The sample holds one count of this clone. The gene calls are TRBV5-1 and TRBJ2-3; the D gene is possibly TRBD2 (5 bases). Deletions cut 0 bases from V and 3 bases from J, with 8 bases between. There are 14 residues in the CDR3. The germline gives CDR1 SGHRS, CDR2 YFSETQ. CDR3 loop: CASSLAGITDTQYF. The CDR3, as DNA: TGCGCCAGCAGCTTGGCGGGGATTACAGATACGCAGTATTTT.

This rearrangement joins TRBV7-9 to TRBJ2-7, with 8 bases that match TRBD2. The CDR3 covers 15 residues. Unmatched junction bases numbered 8, after V lost 1 base and J lost 6 bases. Germline V gene data show CDR1 as SEHNR and CDR2 as FQNEAQ (reference sequence). CDR3 sequence reads: CASSLGVGLGGEQYF. The CDR3 DNA is TGTGCCAGCAGCTTAGGTGTGGGACTAGGCGGCGAGCAGTACTTC.

V and J are TRBV19 and TRBJ1-1; no clear D gene. The CDR3 spans 14 residues. Looked up from germline, CDR1 is LNHDA and CDR2 is SQIVND (reference sequence). V lost 8 bases to trimming and J lost 1 base, with 14 bases between them. DNA for the CDR3: TGTGCCAGTGAGAGGTCAAATCGGAACACTGAAGCTTTCTTT. This sequence encodes CASERSNRNTEAFF.